These 11 T cell receptor beta chains were sequenced from one sample in a study of blood T cell repertoires in COVID-19. Assay: immunoSEQ multiplex PCR; the TCRdb copy retains only in-frame clones and omits some. The table shows about 39,000 clones, with about 89% occurring only once. Sequenced material: peripheral blood. The receptors come from a man aged 45-65 years with active COVID-19.

The chain is built from TRBV7-2 and TRBJ2-7; 7 bases match TRBD1. V lost 1 base to trimming and J lost 0 bases; unmatched junction nucleotides: 6. Germline lookup yields CDR1 SGHTA and CDR2 FQGNSA. This CDR3 region has 16 residues. The CDR3 is CASSLVGDSRSYEQYF. Here the CDR3 DNA reads TGTGCCAGCAGCTTAGTTGGGGACAGTCGCTCCTACGAGCAGTACTTC. The variable domain in full, with the rest retrieved from reference TRBV7-2 and TRBJ2-7, is GAGVSQSPSNKVTEKGKDVELRCDPISGHTALYWYRQSLGQGLEFLIYFQGNSAPDKSGLPSDRFSAERTGGSVSTLTIQRTQQEDSAVYLCASSLVGDSRSYEQYFGPGTRLTVT.

This chain joins TRBV29-1 and TRBJ2-5; the match to TRBD1 covers 9 bases. The CDR3 sequence is 13 residues long. Germline lookup yields CDR1 SQVTM and CDR2 ANQGSEA. The J segment lost 5 bases and the V segment lost 7 bases, leaving 8 bases of the junction unmatched. DNA for the CDR3: TGCAGCGGGAACAGGGGGCGGGGGGAGACCCAGTACTTC. Translating gives CSGNRGRGETQYF. Complete variable domain (other parts from reference TRBV29-1 and TRBJ2-5): SAVISQKPSRDICQRGTSLTIQCQVDSQVTMMFWYRQQPGQSLTLIATANQGSEATYESGFVIDKFPISRPNLTFSTLTVSNMSPEDSSIYLCSGNRGRGETQYFGPGTRLLVL.

This chain uses TRBV30 with TRBJ1-3; TRBD1 is a possible D gene (6 bases). Germline assignment: CDR1 GTSNPN and CDR2 SVGIG (reference sequence). Trimming shortened V by 2 bases and J by 0 bases, and 11 bases separated the two germline ends. The CDR3 spans 15 residues. The CDR3 nucleotides read TGTGCCTGGAGTCCAACAGGGAACTCTGGAAACACCATATATTTT. Protein: CAWSPTGNSGNTIYF.

The chain uses TRBV7-8 and TRBJ1-1, with 8 bases aligning to TRBD1. The CDR3 runs 18 residues. CDR1 and CDR2 from the germline V gene are SGHVS and FQNEAQ. Trimming took 4 bases from V and 1 from J; bases not matched to a gene: 14. CDR3 DNA: TGTGCCAGCAGCTCCGGGACAGGCCGCCTTACCCGGAACACTGAAGCTTTCTTT. Encoded protein: CASSSGTGRLTRNTEAFF.

The chain links TRBV18 to TRBJ2-1; TRBD1 agrees at 9 bases. The germline V gene encodes CDR1 KGHSH and CDR2 LQKENI. The CDR3 extends over 15 amino acids. The ends lost 4 bases at V and 2 bases at J; junction bases unmatched: 3. CDR3 coding DNA: TGTGCCAGCTCACTAAACAGGGGGCCCTACAATGAGCAGTTCTTC. Its protein product is CASSLNRGPYNEQFF.

This clone was found once. The V call is TRBV3-1 (or the pseudogene TRBV3-2), the J call TRBJ1-2; D may be TRBD1 (6 bases). CDR1 and CDR2 from the germline V gene are LGHDT and YNNKEL (reference sequence). The CDR3 consists of 15 residues. The ends were cut back, 1 base at V and 3 bases at J, with 12 bases in the middle. This CDR3 reads CASSQAWDTYYGYTF. CDR3 DNA sequence: TGTGCCAGCAGCCAAGCTTGGGACACCTACTATGGCTACACCTTC.

This clone was picked up one time. This rearrangement joins TRBV11-3 to TRBJ2-3; 7 positions agree with TRBD2. V dropped 5 bases and J dropped 0; count of bases not matched to a gene: 8. The CDR3 has 16 residues. Germline CDR1 SGHNT, CDR2 YENEEA. As DNA, the CDR3 is TGTGCCAGCAGCCGGGGGGACCCATCTAGCACAGATACGCAGTATTTT. It yields the protein CASSRGDPSSTDTQYF.

Notes on this clone: Other DNA sequences within the sample encode an identical CDR3. J is TRBJ2-3 and V is TRBV5-1; possibly TRBD2 for D (6 bases). Deletions cut 4 bases from V and 2 bases from J, with 20 bases between. Germline V gene data show CDR1 as SGHRS and CDR2 as YFSETQ. The CDR3 loop spans 17 amino acids. The CDR3 coding sequence is TGCGCCAGCAGCCCCCCTACGCCGGGACTTACCACAGATACGCAGTATTTT. Amino acid sequence: CASSPPTPGLTTDTQYF.

In this sample, this clone turned up once. The chain joins TRBV7-3 to TRBJ2-7; the match to TRBD1 covers 7 bases. V lost 2 bases, J lost 4 bases, and 8 bases stayed unmatched. This CDR3 comprises 15 residues. Per the germline V gene, CDR1 is SGHTA and CDR2 is FQGTGA. The DNA of the CDR3 is TGTGCCAGCAGCTTATTAGGGGGCGTCGGTTACGAGCAGTACTTC. Protein sequence: CASSLLGGVGYEQYF.

The V call is TRBV5-6, the J call TRBJ2-1, with TRBD2 matching over 8 bases. The germline V gene has CDR1 SGHDT and CDR2 YYEEEE. V dropped 4 bases and J dropped 1; count of bases not matched to a gene: 4. CDR3 length equals 15 residues. The CDR3 loop is CASSRGGGSYNEQFF. Here the CDR3 DNA reads TGTGCCAGCAGCCGAGGCGGGGGGTCCTACAATGAGCAGTTCTTC.

This rearrangement joins TRBV21-1 to TRBJ2-1; the table's D call of TRBD1 was not tested on the DNA. TRBV21-1 is a documented pseudogene. CDR3 length: 16 amino acids. This CDR3 is CASSKALYRGVNEQFF. In DNA form, the CDR3 reads TGTGCCAGCAGCAAAGCGCTTTACAGGGGGGTCAATGAGCAGTTCTTC.